The T cell receptor beta chain under discussion was sequenced for a study of preoperative IRX-2 immunotherapy in early breast cancer. Described treatment: preoperative locoregional IRX-2 cytokine immunotherapy. This phase Ib study tested locoregional IRX-2 cytokine immunotherapy given before surgery. Only in-frame clones appear in the TCRdb table, and some are missing; sequencing was by immunoSEQ multiplex PCR. The sample lists tens of thousands of clones, over 75% seen once, with less than 3.5% in the top ten. V lost 10 bases and J 7 bases, leaving 13 bases between the germline ends. The CDR3 sequence is 11 residues long. Germline values: CDR1 LNHDA, CDR2 SQIVND (reference sequence).

This receptor was obtained from a human donor with breast cancer. V and J are TRBV19 and TRBJ1-2; no clear D gene. This specimen was acquired from a patient treated with IRX-2 immunotherapy. For the CDR3, the DNA is TGTGCCACTCTCCGTGGATTTGGCTACACCTTC. It encodes CATLRGFGYTF.